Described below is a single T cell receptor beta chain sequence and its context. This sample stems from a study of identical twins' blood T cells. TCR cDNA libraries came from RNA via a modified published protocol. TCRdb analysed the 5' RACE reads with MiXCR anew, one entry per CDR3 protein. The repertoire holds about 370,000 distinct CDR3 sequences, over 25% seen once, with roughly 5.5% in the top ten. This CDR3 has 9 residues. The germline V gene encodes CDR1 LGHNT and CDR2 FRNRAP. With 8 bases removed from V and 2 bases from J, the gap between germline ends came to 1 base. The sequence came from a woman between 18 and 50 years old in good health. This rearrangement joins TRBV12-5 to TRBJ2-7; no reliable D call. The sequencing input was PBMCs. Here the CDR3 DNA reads TGTGCTAGTACCTACGAGCAGTACTTC. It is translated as CASTYEQYF.